This TCR beta chain was observed in a study of blood T cell repertoires in COVID-19. For the study at large: Sites across the United States, Italy and Spain contributed samples from acute and convalescent COVID-19. T cells, B-cell-depleted T cells, or PBMCs supplied cDNA or gDNA.

This CDR3 is 18 amino acids long. Germline V gene lookup returns CDR1 LGHNA and CDR2 YNFKEQ. V dropped 4 bases and J dropped 4; count of bases not matched to a gene: 8. How the authors handled the data: Estimated nucleated cell counts came from reference gene primer amplification. Sequenced by immunoSEQ multiplex PCR; TCRdb stores in-frame clones only, minus some. V and J calls and clone size are copied from that table; D and trimming were computed from the DNA. This sample has 15,000 or so clones, with 75% to 85% found just once. This TCR came from an elderly man with active COVID-19. J is TRBJ2-3 and V is TRBV4-2, with 16 bases aligning to TRBD2. Source material: peripheral blood. The CDR3 coding sequence is TGTGCCAGCAGCCGGGACGGGACTAGCGGGAGGGCGGCAGATACGCAGTATTTT. Amino acids: CASSRDGTSGRAADTQYF.